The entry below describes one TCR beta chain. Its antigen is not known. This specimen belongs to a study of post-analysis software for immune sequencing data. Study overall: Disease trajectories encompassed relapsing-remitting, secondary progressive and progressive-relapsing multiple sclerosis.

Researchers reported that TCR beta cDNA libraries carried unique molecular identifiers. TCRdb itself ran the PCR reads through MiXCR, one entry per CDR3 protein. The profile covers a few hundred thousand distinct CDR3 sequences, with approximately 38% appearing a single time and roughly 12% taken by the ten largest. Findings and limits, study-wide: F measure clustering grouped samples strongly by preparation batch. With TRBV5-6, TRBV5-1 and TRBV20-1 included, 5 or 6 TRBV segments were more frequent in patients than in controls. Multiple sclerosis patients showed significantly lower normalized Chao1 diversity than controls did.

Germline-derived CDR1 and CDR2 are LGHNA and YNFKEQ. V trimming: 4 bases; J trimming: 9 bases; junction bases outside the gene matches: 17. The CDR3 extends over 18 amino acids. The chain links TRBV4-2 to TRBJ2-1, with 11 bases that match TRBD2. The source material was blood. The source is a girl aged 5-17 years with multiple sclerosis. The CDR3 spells CASSPQTAPSGGLGEQFF. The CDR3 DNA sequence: TGTGCCAGCAGCCCCCAAACTGCCCCTAGCGGGGGGTTGGGTGAGCAGTTCTTC.